A single sample is the source of the 16 T cell receptor beta chains below, sequenced in a study of T cell responses to AZD1222 COVID-19 vaccine. Data came from immunoSEQ multiplex PCR; TCRdb stores just in-frame clones and leaves some out. The table includes around 110,000 clones, about 91% detected once. The sample was peripheral blood, taken on day 0 of AZD1222 vaccination. Source of these receptors: an adult in good health.

The chain links TRBV5-4 to TRBJ2-5; 7 bases agree with TRBD1. The trim removed 3 bases at V and 2 bases at J, leaving 19 bases unmatched. The germline CDR1 and CDR2 sequences are SGHNT and YYREEE (reference sequence). The CDR3 sequence is 19 residues long. For the CDR3, the DNA is TGTGCCAGCAGCTCGGAACCCTCTGTGCTGATGGGACAGCAAGAGACCCAGTACTTC. Amino acids: CASSSEPSVLMGQQETQYF.

The V call is TRBV4-1, the J call TRBJ2-4; tentatively, D is TRBD1 (5 bases). There are 16 residues in the CDR3. The V gene's germline CDR1 is MGHRA and CDR2 YSYEKL. With 3 bases removed from V and 3 bases from J, the gap between germline ends came to 15 bases. This CDR3 is CASSQDPTRDKNIQYF. The CDR3, as DNA: TGCGCCAGCAGCCAGGACCCCACCAGGGACAAAAACATTCAGTACTTC.

The V and J genes are TRBV5-1 and TRBJ1-2; no firm D call. V was clipped by 1 base and J by 0 bases, with 7 bases between them. Germline assignment: CDR1 SGHRS and CDR2 YFSETQ. This CDR3 is 14 amino acids long. The CDR3 region is CASSLSVTNYGYTF. For the CDR3, the DNA is TGCGCCAGCAGCTTGTCTGTTACTAACTATGGCTACACCTTC.

Comment on this clone: The same CDR3 is also encoded by other DNA sequences in this sample. The chain's CDR3 is CASSLHESTEAFF. The CDR3 DNA is TGCGCCAGCAGCCTACATGAGAGCACTGAAGCTTTCTTT. This chain uses TRBV5-1 with TRBJ1-1; unclear D gene. The CDR3 extends over 13 amino acids. Trimming removed 4 bases from V and 4 bases from J, with 11 bases in between. Germline V gene data show CDR1 as SGHRS and CDR2 as YFSETQ.

This clone has just one count. V gene TRBV6-2 or TRBV6-3 combines with J gene TRBJ1-1; D not resolved. Trimming pared 4 bases from V and 6 bases from J, leaving 12 bases between. CDR1 is MNHEY and CDR2 is SVGEGT in the germline V gene. The CDR3 extends over 13 amino acids. CDR3 in DNA: TGTGCCAGCAGTTCCCGACCCTCCGCTGAAGCTTTCTTT. Protein: CASSSRPSAEAFF.

CDR3 region: CATSDVSWGYTF. CDR3 sequence (DNA): TGTGCCACCAGTGATGTCTCGTGGGGCTACACCTTC. The chain couples TRBV24-1 to TRBJ1-2; D ambiguous. Per germline, CDR1 KGHDR and CDR2 SFDVKD. Trimming took 3 bases from V and 8 from J, leaving 9 bases between them. The CDR3 covers 12 residues.

V gene TRBV27 combines with J gene TRBJ2-2, with a possible D match to TRBD2 (6 bases). This CDR3 contains 14 residues. The V gene's germline CDR1 is MNHEY and CDR2 SMNVEV (reference sequence). V was shortened by 2 bases and J by 2 bases, with 6 bases between the two germline ends. The CDR3 sequence is CASSLGTNTGELFF. In DNA form, the CDR3 reads TGTGCCAGCAGTTTAGGGACTAACACCGGGGAGCTGTTTTTT.

The chain links TRBV6-5 to TRBJ2-2; D is ambiguous. The ends were cut back, 0 bases at V and 6 bases at J, with 14 bases in the middle. CDR3 size: 16 residues. Germline CDR1 reads MNHEY; CDR2 reads SVGAGI. In DNA, the CDR3 is TGTGCCAGCAGTTACTCGGAGCCAACCCATGCCGGGGAGCTGTTTTTT. Encoded protein: CASSYSEPTHAGELFF.

CDR3 amino acids: CASSARTSGGNYEQYF. DNA for the CDR3: TGTGCCAGTAGTGCCCGGACTAGCGGGGGCAACTACGAGCAGTACTTC. V gene TRBV19 combines with J gene TRBJ2-7; TRBD2 matches 13 bases. Germline V gene sequence: CDR1 LNHDA, CDR2 SQIVND (reference sequence). CDR3 length equals 16 residues. V lost 5 bases to trimming and J lost 3 bases; unmatched junction nucleotides: 7.

J is TRBJ1-4 and V is TRBV19, with TRBD1 as a possible D gene (5 bases). The germline gives CDR1 LNHDA, CDR2 SQIVND (reference sequence). The V end lost 3 bases, the J end lost 5 bases, and 16 bases lay between the germline ends. The CDR3 sequence is 16 residues long. The CDR3 is CASSIALQGTNEKLFF. CDR3 sequence (DNA): TGTGCCAGTAGTATCGCCCTCCAGGGAACGAATGAAAAACTGTTTTTT.

The chain combines TRBV27 with TRBJ1-3; D unclear. The germline V and J ends were trimmed by 2 bases and 0 bases, with 8 bases remaining between them. CDR1 is MNHEY and CDR2 is SMNVEV in the germline V gene (reference sequence). There are 15 residues in the CDR3. The CDR3 here is CASSLTVASGNTIYF. CDR3 sequence (DNA): TGTGCCAGCAGTTTAACCGTAGCCTCTGGAAACACCATATATTTT.

This clone was seen a single time. The CDR3 protein is CAWSRLASTGVTDTQYF. For the CDR3, the DNA is TGTGCCTGGAGCCGACTAGCGTCAACGGGGGTGACAGATACGCAGTATTTT. The V and J genes are TRBV30 and TRBJ2-3, with 8 nucleotides matching TRBD2. V was pared by 3 bases and J by 3 bases, with 14 bases of the junction left unmatched. CDR3 size: 17 residues. Germline V lookup: CDR1 GTSNPN, CDR2 SVGIG (reference sequence). The whole variable domain, filled in from reference TRBV30 and TRBJ2-3, reads SQTIHQWPATLVQPVGSPLSLECTVEGTSNPNLYWYRQAAGRGLQLLFYSVGIGQISSEVPQNLSASRPQDRQFILSSKKLLLSDSGFYLCAWSRLASTGVTDTQYFGPGTRLTVL.

V gene TRBV24-1 combines with J gene TRBJ2-7; D may be TRBD1 (5 bases). Looked up from germline, CDR1 is KGHDR and CDR2 is SFDVKD. Trimming pared 5 bases from V and 4 bases from J, leaving 8 bases between. This CDR3 region has 12 residues. For the CDR3, the DNA is TGTGCCACCAGTGCAGACAGTTACGAGCAGTACGTC. This gives the protein CATSADSYEQYV.

The genes are TRBV6-5 and TRBJ2-3, with D tentatively TRBD2 (7 bases). V lost 11 bases and J 3 bases, leaving 18 bases between the germline ends. Germline CDR1 and CDR2: MNHEY and SVGAGI. The CDR3 sequence is 14 residues long. In DNA, the CDR3 is TGTGCCTCCTGGGGGGCGGGAGTAACAGATACGCAGTATTTT. It translates to CASWGAGVTDTQYF.

The chain uses TRBV6-5 and TRBJ2-4; weak D call: TRBD1 (5 bases). This CDR3 spans 15 amino acids. In germline, CDR1 is MNHEY, CDR2 SVGAGI. V lost 2 bases to trimming and J lost 0 bases, with 8 bases between them. CDR3 loop: CASSYGALAKNIQYF. In nucleotides, the CDR3 is TGTGCCAGCAGTTACGGGGCTCTAGCCAAAAACATTCAGTACTTC.

The rearrangement links TRBV4-1 to TRBJ2-6, with TRBD2 matching 12 bases. Losses at the gene ends were 5 bases for V and 2 bases for J; bases not matched to a gene: 1. Germline CDR1 MGHRA, CDR2 YSYEKL. The CDR3 spans 16 residues. CDR3 loop: CASSSSGRAGANVLTF. The CDR3 bases are TGCGCCAGCAGCTCTAGCGGGAGGGCTGGGGCCAACGTCCTGACTTTC.